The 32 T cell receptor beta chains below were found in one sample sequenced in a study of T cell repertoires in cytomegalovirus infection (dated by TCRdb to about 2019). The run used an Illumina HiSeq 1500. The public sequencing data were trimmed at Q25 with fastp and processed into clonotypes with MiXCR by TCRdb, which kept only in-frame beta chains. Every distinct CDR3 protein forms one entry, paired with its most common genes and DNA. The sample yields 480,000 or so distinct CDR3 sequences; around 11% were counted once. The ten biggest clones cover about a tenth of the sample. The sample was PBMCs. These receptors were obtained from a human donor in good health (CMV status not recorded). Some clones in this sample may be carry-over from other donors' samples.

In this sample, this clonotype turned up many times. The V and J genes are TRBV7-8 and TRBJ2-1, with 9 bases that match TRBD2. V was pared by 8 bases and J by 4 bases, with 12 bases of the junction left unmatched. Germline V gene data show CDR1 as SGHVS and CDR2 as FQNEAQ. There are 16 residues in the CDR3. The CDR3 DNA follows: TGTGCCAGCTCCCGAAGCGGGAGGACCTTTTACAATGAGCAGTTCTTC. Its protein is CASSRSGRTFYNEQFF.

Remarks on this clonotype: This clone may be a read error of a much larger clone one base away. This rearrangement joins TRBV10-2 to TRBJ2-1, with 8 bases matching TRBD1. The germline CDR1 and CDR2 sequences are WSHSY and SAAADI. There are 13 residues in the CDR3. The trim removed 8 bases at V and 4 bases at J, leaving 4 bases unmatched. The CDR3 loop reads CASCWDRYNEQFF. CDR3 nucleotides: TGCGCCAGCTGTTGGGACAGGTACAATGAGCAGTTCTTC.

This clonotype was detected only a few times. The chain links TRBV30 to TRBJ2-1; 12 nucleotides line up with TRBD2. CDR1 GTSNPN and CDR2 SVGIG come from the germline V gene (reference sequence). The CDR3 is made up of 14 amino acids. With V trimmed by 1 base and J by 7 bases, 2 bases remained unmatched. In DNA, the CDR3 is TGTGCCTGGAGTGACGGACTAGCGGGAAATGAGCAGTTCTTC. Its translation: CAWSDGLAGNEQFF.

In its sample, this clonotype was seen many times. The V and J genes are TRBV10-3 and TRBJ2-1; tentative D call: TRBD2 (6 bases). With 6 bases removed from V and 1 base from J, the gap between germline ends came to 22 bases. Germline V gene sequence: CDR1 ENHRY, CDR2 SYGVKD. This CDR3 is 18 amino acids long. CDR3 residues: CAISPGTESLRSYNEQFF. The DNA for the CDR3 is TGTGCCATCAGCCCCGGGACTGAGTCCTTACGATCCTACAATGAGCAGTTCTTC.

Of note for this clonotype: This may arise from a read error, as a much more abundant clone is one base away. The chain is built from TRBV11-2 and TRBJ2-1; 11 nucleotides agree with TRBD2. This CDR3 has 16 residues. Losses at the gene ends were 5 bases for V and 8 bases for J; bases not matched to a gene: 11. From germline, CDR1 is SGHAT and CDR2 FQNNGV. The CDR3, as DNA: TGTGCCAGCAGCCTACCTCGACTAGCGGGACCGTATGAGCAGTTCTTC. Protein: CASSLPRLAGPYEQFF.

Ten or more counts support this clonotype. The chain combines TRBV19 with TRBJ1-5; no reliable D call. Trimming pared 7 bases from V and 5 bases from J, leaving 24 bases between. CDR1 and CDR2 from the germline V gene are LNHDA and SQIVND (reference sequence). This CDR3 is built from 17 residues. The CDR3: CASIQRVDGVRDQPQHF. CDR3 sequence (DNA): TGTGCCAGTATCCAAAGGGTTGACGGTGTCAGAGATCAGCCCCAGCATTTT.

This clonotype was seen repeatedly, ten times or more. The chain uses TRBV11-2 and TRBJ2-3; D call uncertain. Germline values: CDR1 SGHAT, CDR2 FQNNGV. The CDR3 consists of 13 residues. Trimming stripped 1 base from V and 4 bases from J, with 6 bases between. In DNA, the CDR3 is TGTGCCAGCAGCTTAGCCGTCTCAGATACGCAGTATTTT. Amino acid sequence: CASSLAVSDTQYF.

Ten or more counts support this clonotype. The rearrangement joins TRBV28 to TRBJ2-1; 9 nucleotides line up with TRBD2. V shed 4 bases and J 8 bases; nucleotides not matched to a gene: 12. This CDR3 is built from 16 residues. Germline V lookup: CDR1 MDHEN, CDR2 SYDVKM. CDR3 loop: CASSSVSSGNQDEQFF. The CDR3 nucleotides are TGTGCCAGCAGTTCCGTATCTAGCGGGAATCAGGATGAGCAGTTCTTC.

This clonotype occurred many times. For the CDR3, the DNA is TGTGCCAGCAGCCCAAGGGGTGCGGGGGGGCCGAATGAGCAGTTCTTC. It yields the protein CASSPRGAGGPNEQFF. J is TRBJ2-1 and V is TRBV7-3; the match to TRBD2 covers 9 bases. The CDR3 is 16 residues long. In germline, CDR1 is SGHTA, CDR2 FQGTGA. V shed 5 bases and J 7 bases; nucleotides not matched to a gene: 12.

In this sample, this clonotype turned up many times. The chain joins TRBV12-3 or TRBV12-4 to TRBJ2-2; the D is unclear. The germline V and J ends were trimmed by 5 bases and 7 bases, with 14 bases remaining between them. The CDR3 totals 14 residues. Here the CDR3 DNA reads TGTGCCAGCAGTCCCCCCGTATACGGCGGGGAGCTGTTTTTT. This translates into CASSPPVYGGELFF.

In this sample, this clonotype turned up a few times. The chain's CDR3 is CASSFWGDRGINTGELFF. CDR3 in DNA: TGTGCCAGTAGTTTCTGGGGGGACAGGGGCATTAACACCGGGGAGCTGTTTTTT. This chain uses TRBV19 with TRBJ2-2, with TRBD1 identical over 10 bases. Germline trimming cut 5 bases from V and 2 bases from J; bases unmatched to any gene: 11. Per the germline V gene, CDR1 is LNHDA and CDR2 is SQIVND (reference sequence). This CDR3 has 18 amino acids. Full variable domain (missing parts from reference TRBV19 and TRBJ2-2): DGGITQSPKYLFRKEGQNVTLSCEQNLNHDAMYWYRQDPGQGLRLIYYSQIVNDFQKGDIAEGYSVSREKKESFPLTVTSAQKNPTAFYLCASSFWGDRGINTGELFFGEGSRLTVL.

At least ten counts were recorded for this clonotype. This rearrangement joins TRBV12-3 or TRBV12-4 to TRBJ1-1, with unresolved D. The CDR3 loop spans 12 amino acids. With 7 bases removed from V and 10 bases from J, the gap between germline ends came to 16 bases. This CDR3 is CASTDPLTRAFF. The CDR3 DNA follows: TGTGCCAGCACCGATCCTCTTACACGAGCTTTCTTT.

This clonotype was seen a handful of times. The CDR3 reads CASREGQGSYNEQFF. The CDR3 DNA reads TGTGCCAGCAGGGAAGGACAGGGATCCTACAATGAGCAGTTCTTC. The chain links TRBV12-3 or TRBV12-4 to TRBJ2-1; TRBD1 agrees at 8 bases. Trimming removed 6 bases from V and 1 base from J; junction bases left unmatched: 5. CDR3 length equals 15 residues.

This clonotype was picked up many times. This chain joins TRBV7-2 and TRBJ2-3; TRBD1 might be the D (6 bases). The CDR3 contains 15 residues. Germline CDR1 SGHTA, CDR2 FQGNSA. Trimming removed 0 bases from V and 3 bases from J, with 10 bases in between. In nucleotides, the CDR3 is TGTGCCAGCAGCTTAGCGTCTACAGGGACAGATACGCAGTATTTT. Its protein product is CASSLASTGTDTQYF.

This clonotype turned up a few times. The CDR3 spells CSARAPGGLDEQFF. The CDR3 DNA is TGCAGTGCTAGAGCTCCCGGGGGCCTGGATGAGCAGTTCTTC. The chain recombines TRBV20-1 with TRBJ2-1; D tentatively fits TRBD1 or TRBD2 (6 bases each). Germline V gene sequence: CDR1 DFQATT, CDR2 SNEGSKA (reference sequence). This CDR3 has 14 residues. Trimming stripped 1 base from V and 8 bases from J, with 15 bases between.

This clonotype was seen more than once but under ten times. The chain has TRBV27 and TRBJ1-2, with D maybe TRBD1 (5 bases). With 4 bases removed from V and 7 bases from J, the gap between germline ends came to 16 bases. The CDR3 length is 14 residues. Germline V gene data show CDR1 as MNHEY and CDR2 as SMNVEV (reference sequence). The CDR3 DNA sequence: TGTGCCAGCAGTTGGTCAGGCGGGAGGGGTGGCTACACCTTC. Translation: CASSWSGGRGGYTF.

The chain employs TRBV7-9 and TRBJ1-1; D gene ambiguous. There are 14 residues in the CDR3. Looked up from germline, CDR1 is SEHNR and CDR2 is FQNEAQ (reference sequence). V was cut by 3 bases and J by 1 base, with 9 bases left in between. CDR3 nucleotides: TGTGCCAGCAGCTTTCCGGCAAGGAACACTGAAGCTTTCTTT. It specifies CASSFPARNTEAFF.

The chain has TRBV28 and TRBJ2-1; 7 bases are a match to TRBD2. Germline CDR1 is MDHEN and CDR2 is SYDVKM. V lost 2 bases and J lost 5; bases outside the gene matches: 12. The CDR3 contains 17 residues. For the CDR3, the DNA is TGTGCCAGCAGTTTAAAGTCGGGAGGACTAGGGGACAATGAGCAGTTCTTC. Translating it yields CASSLKSGGLGDNEQFF.

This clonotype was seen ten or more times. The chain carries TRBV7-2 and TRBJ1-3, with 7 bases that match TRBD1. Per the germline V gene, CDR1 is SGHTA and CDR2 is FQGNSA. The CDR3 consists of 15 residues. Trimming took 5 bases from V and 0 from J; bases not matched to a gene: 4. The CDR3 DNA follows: TGTGCCAGCAGCCCGGGACAGCGCTCTGGAAACACCATATATTTT. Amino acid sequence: CASSPGQRSGNTIYF. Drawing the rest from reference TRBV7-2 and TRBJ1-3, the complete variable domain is GAGVSQSPSNKVTEKGKDVELRCDPISGHTALYWYRQSLGQGLEFLIYFQGNSAPDKSGLPSDRFSAERTGGSVSTLTIQRTQQEDSAVYLCASSPGQRSGNTIYFGEGSWLTVV.

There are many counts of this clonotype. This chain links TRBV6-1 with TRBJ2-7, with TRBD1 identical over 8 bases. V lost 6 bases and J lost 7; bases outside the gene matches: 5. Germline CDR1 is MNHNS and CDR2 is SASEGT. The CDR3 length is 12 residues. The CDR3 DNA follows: TGTGCCAGCAGCGTGGACAGGGAAGAGCAGTACTTC. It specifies CASSVDREEQYF.

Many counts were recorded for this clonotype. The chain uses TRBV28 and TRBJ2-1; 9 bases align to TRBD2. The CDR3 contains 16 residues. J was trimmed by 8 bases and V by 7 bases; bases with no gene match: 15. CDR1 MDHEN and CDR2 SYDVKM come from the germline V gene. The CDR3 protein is CASTRPREGVGDEQFF. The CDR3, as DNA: TGTGCCAGCACCCGCCCGCGGGAGGGGGTAGGCGATGAGCAGTTCTTC.

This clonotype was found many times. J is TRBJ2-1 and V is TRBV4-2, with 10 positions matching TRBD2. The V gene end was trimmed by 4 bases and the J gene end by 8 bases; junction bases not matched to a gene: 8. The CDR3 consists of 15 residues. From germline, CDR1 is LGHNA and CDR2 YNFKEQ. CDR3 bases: TGTGCCAGCAGCCCGCGGCTAGCGGGGGTCTATGAGCAGTTCTTC. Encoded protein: CASSPRLAGVYEQFF.

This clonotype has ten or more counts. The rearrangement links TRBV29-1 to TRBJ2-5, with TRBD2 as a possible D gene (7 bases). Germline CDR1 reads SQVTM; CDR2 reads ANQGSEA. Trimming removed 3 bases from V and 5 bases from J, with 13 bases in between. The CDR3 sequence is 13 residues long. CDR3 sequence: CSVEGGPAETQYF. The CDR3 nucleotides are TGCAGCGTTGAGGGGGGGCCGGCGGAGACCCAGTACTTC.

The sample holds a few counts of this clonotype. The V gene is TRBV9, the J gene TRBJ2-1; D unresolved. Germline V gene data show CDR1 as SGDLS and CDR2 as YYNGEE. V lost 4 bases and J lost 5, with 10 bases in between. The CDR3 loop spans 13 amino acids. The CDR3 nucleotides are TGTGCCAGCAGCCCTCCTCCGGACAATGAGCAGTTCTTC. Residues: CASSPPPDNEQFF. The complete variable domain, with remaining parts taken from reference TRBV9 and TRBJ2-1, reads DSGVTQTPKHLITATGQRVTLRCSPRSGDLSVYWYQQSLDQGLQFLIQYYNGEERAKGNILERFSAQQFPDLHSELNLSSLELGDSALYFCASSPPPDNEQFFGPGTRLTVL.

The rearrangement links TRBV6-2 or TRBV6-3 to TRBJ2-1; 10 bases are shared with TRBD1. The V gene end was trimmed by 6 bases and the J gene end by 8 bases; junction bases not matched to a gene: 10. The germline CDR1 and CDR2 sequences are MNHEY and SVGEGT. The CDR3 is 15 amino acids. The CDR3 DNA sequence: TGTGCCAGCAGCCAACGACAGGGGGCGTTCGATGAGCAGTTCTTC. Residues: CASSQRQGAFDEQFF.

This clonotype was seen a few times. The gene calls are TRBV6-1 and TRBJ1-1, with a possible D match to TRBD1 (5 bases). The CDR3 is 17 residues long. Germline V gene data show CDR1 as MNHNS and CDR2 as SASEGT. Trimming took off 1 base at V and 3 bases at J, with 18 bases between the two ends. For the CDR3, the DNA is TGTGCCAGCAGTGAAGGGGACGGTTTCTTCGGGGACACTGAAGCTTTCTTT. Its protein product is CASSEGDGFFGDTEAFF.

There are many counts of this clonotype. This CDR3 is CSAPDMGSYEQYF. The CDR3 bases are TGCAGTGCTCCCGACATGGGTTCCTACGAGCAGTACTTC. The V gene is TRBV20-1, the J gene TRBJ2-7; D remains unclear. Trimming cost V 5 bases and J 1 base, with 12 bases left between them. CDR3 length: 13 amino acids. Germline CDR1 is DFQATT and CDR2 is SNEGSKA (reference sequence).

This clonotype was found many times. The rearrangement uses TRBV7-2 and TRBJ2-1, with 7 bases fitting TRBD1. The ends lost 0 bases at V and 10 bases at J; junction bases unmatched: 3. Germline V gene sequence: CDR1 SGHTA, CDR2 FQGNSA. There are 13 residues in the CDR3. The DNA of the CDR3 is TGTGCCAGCAGCTTAGCCCCGGACAGGGAGCAGTTCTTC. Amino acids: CASSLAPDREQFF.

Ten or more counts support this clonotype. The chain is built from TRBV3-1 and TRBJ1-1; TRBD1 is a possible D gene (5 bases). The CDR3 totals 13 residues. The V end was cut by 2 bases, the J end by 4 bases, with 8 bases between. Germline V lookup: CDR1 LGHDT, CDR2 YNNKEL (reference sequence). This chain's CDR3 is CASSQPGPTEAFF. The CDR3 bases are TGTGCCAGCAGCCAACCGGGACCCACTGAAGCTTTCTTT.

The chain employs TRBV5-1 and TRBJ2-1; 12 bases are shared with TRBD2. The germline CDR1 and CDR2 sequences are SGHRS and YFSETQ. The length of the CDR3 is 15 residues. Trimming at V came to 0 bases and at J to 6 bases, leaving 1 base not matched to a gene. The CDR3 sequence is CASSLVTSGGNEQFF. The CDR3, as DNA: TGCGCCAGCAGCTTGGTGACTAGCGGGGGCAATGAGCAGTTCTTC.

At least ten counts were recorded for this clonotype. The CDR3 DNA follows: TGTGCCAGCAGTTTAGGTTGGGGGCTTGGTGGCTACACCTTC. It codes for CASSLGWGLGGYTF. This chain connects TRBV28 to TRBJ1-2, with TRBD1 as a possible D gene (6 bases). Trimming took 2 bases from V and 7 from J, leaving 14 bases between them. This CDR3 comprises 14 residues. In germline, CDR1 is MDHEN, CDR2 SYDVKM.

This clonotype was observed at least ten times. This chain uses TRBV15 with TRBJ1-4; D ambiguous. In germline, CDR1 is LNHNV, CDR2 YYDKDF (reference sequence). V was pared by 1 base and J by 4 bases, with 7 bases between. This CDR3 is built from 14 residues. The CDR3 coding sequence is TGTGCCACCAGCAGAGGTGGCAGTAATGAAAAACTGTTTTTT. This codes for CATSRGGSNEKLFF.